This T cell receptor (beta chain) was identified during a study of T cell responses to AZD1222 COVID-19 vaccine. Study observations and caveats: Spike was spanned by vaccine-associated CD4 TCRs, which were dominant at 160-218 and 743-854.

Comment on this clone: Its antigen remains unknown.

Clones were read by immunoSEQ multiplex PCR, and TCRdb kept only the in-frame ones, dropping some. The sample comprises just over 95,000 clones, 85% to 90% of which are singletons, and about 3.7% rests with the top ten. Trimming took off 4 bases at V and 7 bases at J, with 11 bases between the two ends. This CDR3 region has 13 residues. Germline lookup yields CDR1 SGHTA and CDR2 FQGNSA. This specimen was peripheral blood, taken on day 0 of AZD1222 vaccination. This sequence was found in an adult in good health. The chain has TRBV7-2 and TRBJ1-5; no firm D call. The CDR3 sequence is CASSSQASQPQHF. The CDR3 DNA sequence: TGTGCCAGCAGCTCCCAGGCTTCGCAGCCCCAGCATTTT.